This T cell receptor (beta chain) was sequenced in a study of shared clonotypes between healthy human individuals. Recent vaccinations or acute infections were absent in the healthy HIV-negative adult donors. CD4+ cells were split into CD45RA+ naive and CD45RA-negative memory subsets. Per the germline V gene, CDR1 is LNHDA and CDR2 is SQIVND (reference sequence). V lost 5 bases to trimming and J lost 6 bases, with 14 bases between them. CDR3 length: 14 residues. On sorted subsets, replicate PCRs used about 0.2 ug DNA, or tens of thousands of T cell genomes. This table comes from immunoSEQ multiplex PCR, and its TCRdb copy is limited to in-frame clones, with some not included. The top ten hold roughly 0.06% of the sample, which has under 650,000 clones, approximately 95% seen once.

V usage is TRBV19 and J usage is TRBJ1-5; D gene uncertain. What was sequenced was naive CD4+ T cells sorted from blood. Indicated subset: CD45RA+ positively selected. This TCR came from a woman aged 30 to 39 in good health. This chain's CDR3 is CASSSSGRPQPQHF. The CDR3 nucleotides are TGTGCCAGTAGTTCGTCCGGGAGGCCTCAGCCCCAGCATTTT.